The 31 T cell receptor beta chains below all came from one sample that was sequenced in a study of Graves' ophthalmopathy and Graves' hyperthyroidism. Amplification targeted the TCR beta CDR3 regions, with RNA transcripts as the source material. HTBI-primed RT-PCR formed the first round, and a multiplex PCR formed the second. TCRdb re-called the multiplex PCR reads through MiXCR, storing one row per CDR3 protein. The table has 400,000 to 450,000 distinct CDR3 sequences, around 20% seen once. The sequencing sample was made of peripheral blood. The receptors come from a woman aged 18 to 35 with stable Graves' hyperthyroidism.

This clonotype was found many times. The V gene is TRBV29-1, the J gene TRBJ1-1; D not resolved. Per germline, CDR1 SQVTM and CDR2 ANQGSEA. V dropped 4 bases and J dropped 6 bases, with 12 bases sitting between them. This CDR3 comprises 12 residues. The CDR3 coding sequence is TGCAGCGTTGCCATGGGGTCGTCTGAAGCTTTCTTT. This sequence encodes CSVAMGSSEAFF.

The rearrangement joins TRBV5-1 to TRBJ2-7; a weak D match, TRBD1 (6 bases). CDR1 and CDR2 from the germline V gene are SGHRS and YFSETQ. The CDR3 sequence is 15 residues long. V dropped 1 base and J dropped 0 bases, with 11 bases sitting between them. CDR3 sequence: CASSLQGITSYEQYF. CDR3 DNA sequence: TGCGCCAGCAGCTTGCAGGGGATTACCTCCTACGAGCAGTACTTC. The full variable domain, completed using reference TRBV5-1 and TRBJ2-7, is KAGVTQTPRYLIKTRGQQVTLSCSPISGHRSVSWYQQTPGQGLQFLFEYFSETQRNKGNFPGRFSGRQFSNSRSEMNVSTLELGDSALYLCASSLQGITSYEQYFGPGTRLTVT.

This clonotype was found a few times. This may stem from a read error, because a much larger clone lies one nucleotide away. V is TRBV10-3 and J is TRBJ2-5, with 7 bases fitting TRBD2. The germline gives CDR1 ENHRY, CDR2 SYGVKD. V shed 3 bases and J 2 bases; nucleotides not matched to a gene: 6. This CDR3 has 15 residues. CDR3 region: CAISDYASGQETQYF. CDR3 bases: TGTGCCATCAGTGATTACGCTAGCGGACAAGAGACCCAGTACTTC.

V is TRBV5-1 and J is TRBJ2-5; TRBD1 or TRBD2 may be the D gene (6 bases each). Germline V gene sequence: CDR1 SGHRS, CDR2 YFSETQ. This CDR3 spans 15 amino acids. Trimming removed 4 bases at V and 4 bases at J, with 17 bases between. Here the CDR3 reads CASSPTGGPRETQYF. The DNA of the CDR3 is TGCGCCAGCAGCCCCACTGGGGGGCCGAGAGAGACCCAGTACTTC.

This clonotype was seen ten or more times. The chain is built from TRBV6-5 and TRBJ1-1; D may be TRBD1 (6 bases). The CDR3 spans 17 residues. Germline assignment: CDR1 MNHEY and CDR2 SVGAGI. Trimming removed 4 bases from V and 4 bases from J, with 22 bases in between. The DNA for the CDR3 is TGTGCCAGCAGTTCTTTCGGGAGCTCAGGGGCGGGCACTGAAGCTTTCTTT. Its translation is CASSSFGSSGAGTEAFF.

This chain links TRBV29-1 with TRBJ2-2; 9 nucleotides line up with TRBD2. CDR3 length: 15 residues. V trimming: 5 bases; J trimming: 6 bases; junction bases outside the gene matches: 10. Germline-derived CDR1 and CDR2 are SQVTM and ANQGSEA. The CDR3 DNA is TGCAGCGTTCGGTTAGCGGGAGAAGTCGCCGGGGAGCTGTTTTTT. It specifies CSVRLAGEVAGELFF.

The sample holds many counts of this clonotype. The gene calls are TRBV7-9 and TRBJ2-5; possibly TRBD2 for D (6 bases). With 0 bases removed from V and 3 bases from J, the gap between germline ends came to 14 bases. Germline V gene lookup returns CDR1 SEHNR and CDR2 FQNEAQ (reference sequence). The CDR3 runs 16 residues. CDR3 region: CASSLALSSDKETQYF. CDR3 coding DNA: TGTGCCAGCAGCTTAGCGTTATCTAGCGACAAAGAGACCCAGTACTTC.

This clonotype was seen many times. This chain links TRBV6-5 with TRBJ1-3; 9 nucleotides agree with TRBD1. With 0 bases clipped from V and 0 bases from J, the junction kept 3 bases outside the gene matches. CDR3 size: 17 residues. CDR1 is MNHEY and CDR2 is SVGAGI in the germline V gene. In nucleotides, the CDR3 is TGTGCCAGCAGTTACTCGACAGGGGGTTCCTCTGGAAACACCATATATTTT. The encoded protein is CASSYSTGGSSGNTIYF.

Points on this clonotype: A clone one base away is much larger, so this may be a read error. The chain combines TRBV7-9 with TRBJ2-5; TRBD1 matches at 7 bases. The CDR3 is 14 residues long. Germline V gene lookup returns CDR1 SEHNR and CDR2 FQNEAQ (reference sequence). In DNA, the CDR3 is TGTGCCAGCAGCTTAGTAAAGGGGGCAGAGACCCGGTACTTC. Its protein product is CASSLVKGAETRYF.

The chain links TRBV6-2 or TRBV6-3 to TRBJ1-2, with D hard to call. Trimming stripped 4 bases from V and 6 bases from J, with 12 bases between. The CDR3 loop spans 13 amino acids. Germline values: CDR1 MNHEY, CDR2 SVGEGT. The CDR3 is CASSSVRGDGYTF. The CDR3 bases are TGTGCCAGCAGTTCCGTTCGTGGGGATGGCTACACCTTC.

This chain connects TRBV5-6 to TRBJ2-5; 9 bases line up with TRBD1. The length of the CDR3 is 14 residues. Per germline, CDR1 SGHDT and CDR2 YYEEEE. J lost 4 bases, V lost 0 bases, and 1 base had no gene match. The CDR3: CASSLAGQGETQYF. Written as DNA, the CDR3 is TGTGCCAGCAGCTTGGCGGGACAGGGAGAGACCCAGTACTTC.

This clonotype was counted at least ten times. The chain links TRBV7-8 to TRBJ2-7; weak D call: TRBD2 (5 bases). Germline lookup yields CDR1 SGHVS and CDR2 FQNEAQ. This CDR3 spans 14 amino acids. V lost 5 bases, J lost 0 bases, and 11 bases lay in between. The CDR3 nucleotides are TGTGCCAGCAGCCATGGGAGCGGCTCCTACGAGCAGTACTTC. Translated: CASSHGSGSYEQYF.

This clonotype was seen more than once but under ten times. The J gene is TRBJ2-5, the V gene TRBV12-3 or TRBV12-4; D remains unclear. The CDR3 sequence is 13 residues long. V lost 6 bases, J lost 2 bases, and 10 bases lay in between. The CDR3 sequence is CASSSYLQETQYF. The DNA of the CDR3 is TGTGCCAGCAGCAGTTACCTGCAAGAGACCCAGTACTTC.

This clonotype has just a few counts. The chain has TRBV11-2 and TRBJ1-6; no definite D call. Trimming cost V 2 bases and J 7 bases, with 15 bases left between them. The CDR3 length is 16 residues. Germline CDR1 and CDR2: SGHAT and FQNNGV. CDR3 loop: CASSLIRGRLNSPLHF. The CDR3 region has the DNA TGTGCCAGCAGCTTAATTCGAGGACGGCTAAATTCACCCCTCCACTTT. The full variable domain, in which reference TRBV11-2 and TRBJ1-6 provide the parts outside the CDR3, is EAGVAQSPRYKIIEKRQSVAFWCNPISGHATLYWYQQILGQGPKLLIQFQNNGVVDDSQLPKDRFSAERLKGVDSTLKIQPAKLEDSAVYLCASSLIRGRLNSPLHFGNGTRLTVT.

The V gene is TRBV2, the J gene TRBJ2-5; 14 positions agree with TRBD2. CDR3 length: 17 amino acids. The V gene end was trimmed by 0 bases and the J gene end by 1 base; junction bases not matched to a gene: 1. Germline-derived CDR1 and CDR2 are SNHLY and FYNNEI. CDR3: CASSEAGLAGGQETQYF. The CDR3 DNA reads TGTGCCAGCAGTGAAGCCGGACTAGCGGGAGGCCAAGAGACCCAGTACTTC.

This clonotype was detected ten times or more. The chain carries TRBV6-1 and TRBJ2-5; tentatively, D is TRBD1 (5 bases). Germline V gives CDR1 MNHNS, CDR2 SASEGT. V shed 4 bases and J shed 2 bases, with 11 bases lying between them. There are 14 residues in the CDR3. CDR3 sequence reads: CASSGMGLQETQYF. The CDR3, as DNA: TGTGCCAGCAGTGGGATGGGGCTTCAAGAGACCCAGTACTTC.

This clonotype was found many times. This chain uses TRBV12-3 or TRBV12-4 with TRBJ1-1, with D perhaps matching TRBD1 (5 bases). The CDR3 is 11 residues long. The V and J ends lost 7 bases and 8 bases respectively, with 11 bases between them. The DNA of the CDR3 is TGTGCCAGCACCGAGGGGTTGGAAGCTTTCTTT. As protein: CASTEGLEAFF.

At least ten counts were recorded for this clonotype. This CDR3 reads CASLGVANTEAFF. CDR3 nucleotide sequence: TGTGCCAGCCTTGGTGTGGCGAACACTGAAGCTTTCTTT. The gene calls are TRBV6-2 or TRBV6-3 and TRBJ1-1; no clear D gene. The CDR3 runs to 13 residues. In germline, CDR1 is MNHEY, CDR2 SVGEGT. Trimming cost V 8 bases and J 1 base, with 11 bases left between them.

At least ten counts were recorded for this clonotype. The chain uses TRBV6-5 and TRBJ1-1; possibly TRBD1 for D (6 bases). The CDR3 length is 13 residues. Germline CDR1 MNHEY, CDR2 SVGAGI. Trimming pared 6 bases from V and 5 bases from J, leaving 13 bases between. CDR3 coding DNA: TGTGCCAGCAGGGGAACACAGGGAACTGAAGCTTTCTTT. Translation gives CASRGTQGTEAFF.

This clonotype was counted at least ten times. CDR3 residues: CASSLGGRIPGELFF. The DNA of the CDR3 is TGTGCCAGCAGCTTAGGGGGGCGCATCCCCGGGGAGCTGTTTTTT. The genes are TRBV11-3 and TRBJ2-2; a possible D gene is TRBD1 (6 bases). Germline V CDR1 and CDR2: SGHNT, YENEEA. V was trimmed by 1 base and J by 6 bases, leaving 12 bases between them. The CDR3 covers 15 residues.

The sample holds a few counts of this clonotype. CDR3 residues: CASSSLGGSTYEQYF. The CDR3 bases are TGTGCCAGCTCGTCCCTGGGCGGGTCCACCTACGAGCAGTACTTC. The V call is TRBV18, the J call TRBJ2-7; possibly TRBD2 for D (5 bases). The CDR3 spans 15 residues. The V and J ends lost 6 bases and 2 bases respectively, with 17 bases between them. Germline CDR1 is KGHSH and CDR2 is LQKENI.

This clonotype has at least ten counts. The chain carries TRBV7-3 and TRBJ1-6, with TRBD1 as a possible D gene (5 bases). The germline CDR1 and CDR2 sequences are SGHTA and FQGTGA. The CDR3 length is 15 residues. Trimming shortened V by 5 bases and J by 9 bases, and 17 bases separated the two germline ends. For the CDR3, the DNA is TGTGCCAGCAGCCCCCAGGGTTCAGGGCTTTCACCCCTCCACTTT. Encoded protein: CASSPQGSGLSPLHF.

The CDR3 coding sequence is TGTGCCAGCAGAAACCGGAGGACAGGGAATGAGGACACTGAAGCTTTCTTT. Translating gives CASRNRRTGNEDTEAFF. The chain couples TRBV6-2 or TRBV6-3 to TRBJ1-1; 8 bases agree with TRBD1. The CDR3 has 17 amino acids. V gave up 6 bases and J gave up 3 bases; unmatched junction bases: 15. Germline CDR1 MNHEY, CDR2 SVGEGT.

Concerning this clonotype itself: A much larger clone sits a single nucleotide away, making a read error possible. The chain links TRBV2 to TRBJ2-7; TRBD2 aligns across 7 bases. Germline V CDR1 and CDR2: SNHLY, FYNNEI. There are 13 residues in the CDR3. The CDR3 spells CASKRLASYEQCF. The CDR3 bases are TGTGCCAGCAAAAGACTAGCCTCCTACGAGCAGTGCTTC.

There are many counts of this clonotype. V and J are TRBV10-2 and TRBJ2-7; maybe TRBD1 (6 bases). V was pared by 5 bases and J by 1 base, with 15 bases between. Germline CDR1 WSHSY, CDR2 SAAADI. The CDR3 contains 15 residues. CDR3 amino acids: CASSSRTARSYEQYF. The CDR3 nucleotides read TGCGCCAGCAGTTCCAGGACAGCTCGATCCTACGAGCAGTACTTC.

The V call is TRBV5-1, the J call TRBJ1-2; TRBD1 matches 9 bases. With 2 bases clipped from V and 6 bases from J, the junction kept 2 bases outside the gene matches. The CDR3 covers 13 residues. Looked up from germline, CDR1 is SGHRS and CDR2 is YFSETQ. The CDR3, as DNA: TGCGCCAGCAGCTTCCGGGACAGGGATGGCTACACCTTC. Its translation: CASSFRDRDGYTF.

J is TRBJ2-7 and V is TRBV6-1; D gene unclear. The length of the CDR3 is 13 residues. V was trimmed by 11 bases and J by 6 bases, leaving 20 bases between them. Germline CDR1 and CDR2: MNHNS and SASEGT. This CDR3 is CAVRGREKGEQYF. CDR3 bases: TGTGCCGTCCGTGGGCGAGAAAAGGGCGAGCAGTACTTC.

This clonotype was recorded many times. The chain carries TRBV12-3 or TRBV12-4 and TRBJ1-3; a possible D gene is TRBD1 (5 bases). V was trimmed by 7 bases and J by 0 bases, leaving 7 bases between them. This CDR3 is built from 13 residues. As DNA, the CDR3 is TGTGCCAGCATGACAGACTCTGGAAACACCATATATTTT. It encodes CASMTDSGNTIYF.

In this sample, this clonotype turned up a few times. This chain connects TRBV29-1 to TRBJ2-5; D may be TRBD2 (6 bases). CDR3 length: 14 amino acids. The germline V and J ends were trimmed by 7 bases and 1 base, with 16 bases remaining between them. CDR1 and CDR2 (germline): SQVTM, ANQGSEA. The CDR3 nucleotides read TGCAGCGCCTCAACCACGGGAGCCCAAGAGACCCAGTACTTC. It translates to CSASTTGAQETQYF.

This clonotype was counted many times. V is TRBV7-2 and J is TRBJ2-5; 7 bases line up with TRBD2. The CDR3 sequence is 14 residues long. In germline, CDR1 is SGHTA, CDR2 FQGNSA. V was pared by 5 bases and J by 1 base, with 4 bases of the junction left unmatched. The CDR3 sequence: CASSPGRAQETQYF. CDR3 bases: TGTGCCAGCAGCCCGGGGAGGGCCCAAGAGACCCAGTACTTC. The full variable domain, in which reference TRBV7-2 and TRBJ2-5 provide the parts outside the CDR3, is GAGVSQSPSNKVTEKGKDVELRCDPISGHTALYWYRQSLGQGLEFLIYFQGNSAPDKSGLPSDRFSAERTGGSVSTLTIQRTQQEDSAVYLCASSPGRAQETQYFGPGTRLLVL.

This clonotype was counted at least ten times. The rearrangement joins TRBV6-1 to TRBJ1-2; D gene ambiguous. V was clipped by 4 bases and J by 7 bases, with 13 bases between them. Germline V gene lookup returns CDR1 MNHNS and CDR2 SASEGT. The CDR3 has 13 amino acids. This CDR3 is CASSGSENGGYTF. DNA for the CDR3: TGTGCCAGCAGTGGTTCGGAAAATGGTGGCTACACCTTC.